The sample holds many counts of the clone carrying this T cell receptor beta chain. The sample comes from a study of regulatory T cells in long-lasting Graves disease. Assembly of TCR beta libraries relied on iRepertoire HTBI primers together with Arm-PCR of CDR3 regions. MiXCR, applied by TCRdb to the multiplex PCR reads, yields one record per CDR3 protein. The table shows 550,000 to 600,000 distinct CDR3 sequences, with 16% occurring only once. Time point defined: newly diagnosed GD, antithyroid drugs for less than 3 months. Extracted PBMC RNA gave rise to the TCR library. Germline V lookup: CDR1 SEHNR, CDR2 FQNEAQ (reference sequence). The CDR3 is 12 amino acids. V dropped 5 bases and J dropped 0 bases, with 4 bases sitting between them. This sample also belongs to another study, concerning T cells in Graves' hyperthyroidism and ophthalmopathy. Turning to that study: Stable hyperthyroidism was told apart from ophthalmopathy by a model built on 13 V-J features.

This sequence joins TRBV7-9 and TRBJ1-1; D gene uncertain. Sequencing used peripheral blood mononuclear cells (PBMCs), obtained at new diagnosis, from a patient treated with antithyroid drugs. The TCR comes from a young man with Graves disease. The CDR3 sequence is CASSPMNTEAFF. The CDR3 nucleotides are TGTGCCAGCAGCCCCATGAACACTGAAGCTTTCTTT.